This T cell receptor beta chain was identified during a study of cytomegalovirus exposure and HLA in healthy donors listed by TCRdb under 2017. Looking at the study overall: An earlier analysis of more than 550 of the donors reported 276 Gb of sequence data and 117 million unique TCR beta sequences obtained from around 180 million T cells. An early release that covered fewer than 800 HLA-typed donors contained approximately 290 gigabases of sequencing data and 80 million or so unique TCR sequences. Among the roughly 380 genotyped donors, approximately 82% belonged to the genetic ancestry cluster associated with self-reported Caucasian donors. The study was designed to test whether signatures of past pathogen exposure could be identified by cataloging public T cell receptors. Using immunosequencing, the study profiled T cell repertoires from around 680 subjects and related those repertoires to cytomegalovirus serostatus. Along with the roughly 670-subject first cohort, a separate validation cohort of some 130 different subjects was used. High-throughput TCR immunosequencing, statistical association of individual TCRs with disease status, and machine learning were combined to predict cytomegalovirus infection status. A later analysis re-analyzed previously published TCR beta repertoires from approximately 670 donors and added high-resolution HLA genotyping to study TCR occurrence patterns. Rather than drawing on any new phenotypic data, the later analysis identified candidate immune exposures from TCR beta sequences and the way those sequences occurred across donors. An earlier analysis of 450 to 750 of the donors used high-throughput TCR beta sequencing to judge whether each TCR beta V gene segment behaved as functional or pseudogenic. Alongside the repertoire data, information on donor age, sex, ethnicity and CMV serostatus was compiled. Genome-wide SNP genotypes for about 55% of the 666 donors were used in a later genetic analysis, which treated that subset as a discovery cohort. Every repertoire in the discovery cohort had been generated on one and the same sequencing platform. HLA typing included class I and class II loci at four-digit resolution. Typing coverage differed by locus: A, B, C, DRB1 and DQB1 were typed in about 620-640 donors, DQA1 in 500 to 550, DPA1 in 600 to 610, and DPB1 in roughly 470. Roughly five DR-DQ haplotypes were handled as single units for association and clustering, since linkage in the cohort was strong. On average, approximately 250,000 unique TCR beta nucleotide sequences were sequenced per donor among some 430 genotyped donors of the cohort, with around 19% of those sequences being non-productive. General conclusions and limits of the study: Cytomegalovirus status was reported to be diagnosed by the classifier with high specificity and sensitivity in both the original and validation cohorts. Linkage disequilibrium might explain the correlated functional status among segregating V segments, but an unknown experimental factor could not be excluded. Three of the identified cytomegalovirus-associated TCR beta chains were confirmed in vitro to be specific for cytomegalovirus antigens. When HLA alleles, especially DR and DQ, strongly co-occurred, TCR associations were difficult to assign to individual alleles. A further reported finding was that TCR beta sequences accurately predicted the HLA-A and HLA-B alleles for most subjects in the first cohort. In an earlier analysis of around 600 of the donors, most TCR beta V segments were observed in productive rearrangements about 87% or about 30% of the time, broadly matching IMGT annotations. Only TCR beta chains were sequenced in this cohort, and the absence of alpha or paired-chain data limited detectable features. Because the 87-base-pair reads could not distinguish some IMGT-functional V segments, including TRBV6-2 and TRBV6-3, those segments were excluded. The earlier analysis of around 600 of the donors excluded seventeen rarely observed V segments, including chromosome 9 orphons, because counts were too low. At a false discovery rate of 0.05, a later analysis linked around 17,000 TCR beta sequences to specific HLA alleles. Compared with the approximately 700-donor mean, donors in an Asian-associated ancestry cluster had fewer N-insertions in productive TCRs, according to a later genetic analysis. Across donors, most TCR sequences were observed very rarely, whereas some public TCRs were present in many individuals. A later analysis found that most CMV-associated TCR beta chains appeared HLA-restricted, with HLA associations seemingly driven largely by CMV exposure. In a later analysis, TCR association rates were found to vary across HLA loci, with the most associated TCRs seen for DRB1 alleles and the fewest for HLA-C alleles. In a later analysis, several top co-occurrence clusters were reported to appear linked to parvovirus B19, influenza, CMV and Epstein-Barr virus. A total of 150 to 200 TCR beta chains were listed by the study as associated with cytomegalovirus. In a later analysis, HLA-associated TCR beta chains showed more clonal expansion and lower generation probabilities than non-associated chains that were equally common. According to the authors, the approach could potentially be generalized to other disease states and immunological phenotypes. Sequencing depth was assumed to be roughly uniform across donors in the presence/absence analyses, though that assumption may not hold. A group of highly shared sequence variants was considered likely to be a technical artifact of the sequencing pipeline. CMV serostatus was the only immune exposure information available for the cohort. Because HLA typing was missing for some donors at each locus, association tests included only the typed subset. V-gene and J-gene trimming of TCR beta chains was associated with a missense DCLRE1C variant in a later genetic analysis, and the association was replicated in an independent cohort.

Its CDR3 holds 16 amino acids, cysteine through phenylalanine. Only CDR3 DNA remains: 48 bases, in frame from the first base. CDR1 SGHTA and CDR2 FQGNSA are derived from the germline V gene. In total, more than 500 healthy bone marrow donors made up the cohort. All cohort members were sampled while nominally healthy, although unrecorded immune exposures were likely present. The donor was CMV seropositive and belonged to the group of 250 to 300 seropositive cohort members. Each donor provided a peripheral blood sample, and peripheral blood mononuclear cells were used for TCR beta sequencing. The Qiagen DNeasy Blood Extraction Kit was used to extract genomic DNA from the blood cell samples. The library was obtained by the immunoSEQ multiplex PCR assay. For the multiplex PCR, a mixture combining 60 forward primers for TCR Vbeta segments and 13 reverse primers for TCR Jbeta segments was used. The CDR3 region of rearranged TCR beta genes was amplified from genomic DNA with a multiplex PCR assay. The amplified TCR beta libraries were sequenced on the Illumina HiSeq System as 87-base-pair reads. The source study handled its data this way. Across the 670 or so repertoires, a later analysis counted 60 million to 90 million unique TCR beta chains, 9.5 million to 13 million of which were shared by at least two donors. A nearest-neighbor algorithm error-corrected the raw reads and collapsed the reads into unique sequences, merging closely related sequences to remove PCR and sequencing errors. V, D and J gene segments were assigned by aligning CDR3 sequences to IMGT reference sequences. Each retained sequence needed at least a six-nucleotide match to both a V gene segment and a J gene segment. Rearrangements were called productive when the CDR3 lacked stop codons and stayed in frame with V and J; all others were non-productive. Following IMGT convention, CDR3 was defined as the stretch from the second conserved V-encoded cysteine up to the conserved J-encoded phenylalanine. In an earlier analysis of just under 600 of the donors, sequences lacking an unambiguous match to a single V gene segment were excluded. An earlier analysis of several hundred of the donors called V segments functional above 56.7% productive rearrangements and segregating when the between-donor standard deviation exceeded 5%. A statistical classification framework was developed to diagnose cytomegalovirus status using the catalog of TCR beta chain sequences. A later analysis assigned V and J genes by comparing TCR nucleotide sequences with IMGT/GENE-DB human TR gene sequences. A later analysis assigned CDR3 sequences and most-parsimonious VDJ recombination scenarios with the TCRdist pipeline. In a later analysis, every TCR beta chain was defined by the combination of its CDR3 amino acid sequence and its V-gene family, and reads without a unique V-gene family were dropped. A later analysis removed several hundred highly shared, low-generation-probability nucleotide sequences to deal with suspected cross-contamination and a sequencing artifact. A later analysis calculated a clonal expansion index for each public chain from normalized within-repertoire ranks of inferred template counts. In a later analysis, generation probabilities were computed using a VDJ recombination model fitted to out-of-frame rearrangements, and the results were checked against IGoR. In a later analysis, TCR-TCR, TCR-HLA and TCR-CMV co-occurrence was scored with hypergeometric tests, and a repertoire-size bias correction was applied to TCR pairs. To estimate false discovery rates, a later analysis permuted the HLA or CMV assignments 20 times. In a later analysis, co-occurring TCRs were grouped with DBSCAN, and TCRdist sequence similarity was added when clustering was performed within HLA-allele-positive subsets. For co-occurrence clustering, repertoires with fewer than 30,000 or more than 120,000 public chains were excluded, along with roughly five repertoires with anomalous nucleotide sharing. The table was pulled from immuneACCESS by TCRdb, which kept in-frame rearrangements only. Such tables lose some clones; where checked, under half of the loss comes from unresolved V genes, and the rest has no known cause. That table furnishes V, J and clone size, whereas the DNA furnished D and trimming. The table held for this sample gives 200,000 to 250,000 clones. The biggest ten clones account for more than 0.95% of the sample.

A note on this clone: The antigen it recognizes is unknown. At one end the junction does not follow the germline gene, possibly because of a read error.

This TCR derives from a girl aged 2 to 9 in good health and CMV-seropositive. The sample taken for sequencing was PBMCs. The chain uses TRBV7-2 and TRBJ2-3, and 11 junctional nucleotides match TRBD2. The nucleotide sequence reads as follows: TGTGCCAGCAGTTTAGCGGGAGGGCTAGGCACAGATACGCAGTATTTT. Its protein is CASSLAGGLGTDTQYF. The full variable domain, completed from the reference TRBV7-2 and TRBJ2-3 proteins outside the CDR3, reads GAGVSQSPSNKVTEKGKDVELRCDPISGHTALYWYRQSLGQGLEFLIYFQGNSAPDKSGLPSDRFSAERTGGSVSTLTIQRTQQEDSAVYLCASSLAGGLGTDTQYFGPGTRLTVL.